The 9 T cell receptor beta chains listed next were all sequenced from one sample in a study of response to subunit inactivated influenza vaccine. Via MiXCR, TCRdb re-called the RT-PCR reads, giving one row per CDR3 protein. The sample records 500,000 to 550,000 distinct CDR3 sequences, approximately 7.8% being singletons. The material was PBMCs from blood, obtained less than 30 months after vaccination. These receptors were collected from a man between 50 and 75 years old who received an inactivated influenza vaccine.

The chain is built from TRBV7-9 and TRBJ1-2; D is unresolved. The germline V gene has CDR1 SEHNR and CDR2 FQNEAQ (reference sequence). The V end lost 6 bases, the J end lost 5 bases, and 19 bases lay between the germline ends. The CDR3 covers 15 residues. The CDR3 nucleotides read TGTGCCAGCAGTGAATCTTTGAGAGGGTGGTATGGCTACACCTTC. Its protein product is CASSESLRGWYGYTF.

As DNA, the CDR3 is TGTGCCAGTAGTCCCGGGGCAGGGGGCTACGAGCAGTACTTC. Its protein is CASSPGAGGYEQYF. The gene calls are TRBV19 and TRBJ2-7, with TRBD1 matching over 7 bases. V dropped 5 bases and J dropped 3; count of bases not matched to a gene: 7. Germline values: CDR1 LNHDA, CDR2 SQIVND (reference sequence). The CDR3 length is 14 residues.

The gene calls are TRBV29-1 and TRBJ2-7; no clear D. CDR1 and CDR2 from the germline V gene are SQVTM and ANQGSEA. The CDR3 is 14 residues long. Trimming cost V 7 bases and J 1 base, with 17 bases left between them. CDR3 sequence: CSARVGSGSYEQYF. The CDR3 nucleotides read TGCAGCGCAAGGGTCGGCTCCGGGTCCTACGAGCAGTACTTC.

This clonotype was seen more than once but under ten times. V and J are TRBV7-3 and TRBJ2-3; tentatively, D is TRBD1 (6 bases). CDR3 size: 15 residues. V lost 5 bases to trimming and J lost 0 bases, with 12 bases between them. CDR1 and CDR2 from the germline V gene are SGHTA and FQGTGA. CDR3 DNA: TGTGCCAGCAGCCGAGGGGGTCTTAGCACAGATACGCAGTATTTT. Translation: CASSRGGLSTDTQYF.

The CDR3 loop reads CASSTAGIQPQHF. The CDR3 bases are TGTGCCAGCAGCACAGCCGGCATTCAGCCCCAGCATTTT. This chain links TRBV7-2 with TRBJ1-5; D is ambiguous. Germline lookup yields CDR1 SGHTA and CDR2 FQGNSA. There are 13 residues in the CDR3. Trimming pared 5 bases from V and 6 bases from J, leaving 11 bases between.

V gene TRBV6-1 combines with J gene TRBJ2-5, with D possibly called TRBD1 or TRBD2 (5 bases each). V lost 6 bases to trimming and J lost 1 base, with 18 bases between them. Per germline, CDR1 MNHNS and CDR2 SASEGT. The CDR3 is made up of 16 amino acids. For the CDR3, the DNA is TGTGCCAGCAGCTGGGAGTGGACAACGTCCCAAGAGACCCAGTACTTC. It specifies CASSWEWTTSQETQYF.

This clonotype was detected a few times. CDR3 DNA: TGTGCCAGCAGCTCTTGGGGGCGGGGGGGCACAGATACGCAGTATTTT. Its protein product is CASSSWGRGGTDTQYF. V is TRBV7-2 and J is TRBJ2-3; TRBD2 aligns across 8 bases. After removal of 4 bases from V and 1 base from J, the junction contained 7 bases not matched to a gene. Per germline, CDR1 SGHTA and CDR2 FQGNSA. The CDR3 spans 16 residues. The variable domain in full, with the rest retrieved from reference TRBV7-2 and TRBJ2-3, is GAGVSQSPSNKVTEKGKDVELRCDPISGHTALYWYRQSLGQGLEFLIYFQGNSAPDKSGLPSDRFSAERTGGSVSTLTIQRTQQEDSAVYLCASSSWGRGGTDTQYFGPGTRLTVL.

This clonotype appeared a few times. The CDR3 DNA reads as TGTGCCACCAGCAGACGGGGGTACTCCTACAATGAGCAGTTCTTC. Amino acids: CATSRRGYSYNEQFF. This chain joins TRBV15 and TRBJ2-1; possibly TRBD2 for D (6 bases). With 2 bases removed from V and 0 bases from J, the gap between germline ends came to 8 bases. Germline V gives CDR1 LNHNV, CDR2 YYDKDF (reference sequence). This CDR3 is 15 amino acids long.

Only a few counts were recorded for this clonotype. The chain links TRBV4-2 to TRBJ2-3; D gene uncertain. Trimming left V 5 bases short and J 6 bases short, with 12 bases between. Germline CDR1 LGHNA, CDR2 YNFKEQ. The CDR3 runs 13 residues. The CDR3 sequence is CASSTAMGDTQYF. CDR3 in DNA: TGTGCCAGCAGCACAGCCATGGGGGATACGCAGTATTTT.